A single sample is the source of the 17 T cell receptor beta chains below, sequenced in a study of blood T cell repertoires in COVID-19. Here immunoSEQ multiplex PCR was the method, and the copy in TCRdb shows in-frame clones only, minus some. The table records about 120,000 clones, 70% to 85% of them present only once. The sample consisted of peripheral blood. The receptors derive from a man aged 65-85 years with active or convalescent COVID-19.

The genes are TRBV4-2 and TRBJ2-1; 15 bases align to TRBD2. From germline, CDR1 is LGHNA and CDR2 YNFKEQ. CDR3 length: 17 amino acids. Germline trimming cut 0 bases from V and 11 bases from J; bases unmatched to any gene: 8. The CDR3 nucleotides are TGTGCCAGCAGCCAAGAGGTCCGGACTAGCGGGAGGGTCCAGCAGTTCTTC. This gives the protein CASSQEVRTSGRVQQFF.

This CDR3 is CASSRMMDTANYGYTF. In DNA, the CDR3 is TGTGCCAGTAGTAGGATGATGGACACAGCTAACTATGGCTACACCTTC. The chain joins TRBV19 to TRBJ1-2; TRBD1 is a possible D gene (5 bases). Germline V gene sequence: CDR1 LNHDA, CDR2 SQIVND (reference sequence). Trimming left V 4 bases short and J 0 bases short, with 15 bases between. The CDR3 sequence is 16 residues long.

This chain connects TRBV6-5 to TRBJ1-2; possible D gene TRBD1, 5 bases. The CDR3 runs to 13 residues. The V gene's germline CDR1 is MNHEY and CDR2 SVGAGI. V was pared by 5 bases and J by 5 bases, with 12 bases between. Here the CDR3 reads CASSLTEEYGYTF. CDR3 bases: TGTGCCAGCAGTCTGACAGAAGAATATGGCTACACCTTC.

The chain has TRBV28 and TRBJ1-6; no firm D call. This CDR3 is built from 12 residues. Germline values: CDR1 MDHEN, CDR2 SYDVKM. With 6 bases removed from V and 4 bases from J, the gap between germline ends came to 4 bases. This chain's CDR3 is CASREYNSPLHF. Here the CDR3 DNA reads TGTGCCAGCAGGGAGTATAATTCACCCCTCCACTTT.

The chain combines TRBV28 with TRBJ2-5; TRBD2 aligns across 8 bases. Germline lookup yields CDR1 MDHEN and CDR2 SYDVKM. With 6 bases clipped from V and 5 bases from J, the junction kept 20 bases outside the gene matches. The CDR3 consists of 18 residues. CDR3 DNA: TGTGCCAGCAGCCCCTCGCCGGGACTAGGATCGGTGTGGGAGACCCAGTACTTC. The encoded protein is CASSPSPGLGSVWETQYF. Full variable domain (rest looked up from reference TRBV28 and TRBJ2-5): DVKVTQSSRYLVKRTGEKVFLECVQDMDHENMFWYRQDPGLGLRLIYFSYDVKMKEKGDIPEGYSVSREKKERFSLILESASTNQTSMYLCASSPSPGLGSVWETQYFGPGTRLLVL.

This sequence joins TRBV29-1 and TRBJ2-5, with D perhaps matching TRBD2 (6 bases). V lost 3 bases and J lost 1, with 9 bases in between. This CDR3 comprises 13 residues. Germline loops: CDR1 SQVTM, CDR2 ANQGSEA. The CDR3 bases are TGCAGCGTTGACAAGGGAGGCCAAGAGACCCAGTACTTC. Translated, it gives CSVDKGGQETQYF.

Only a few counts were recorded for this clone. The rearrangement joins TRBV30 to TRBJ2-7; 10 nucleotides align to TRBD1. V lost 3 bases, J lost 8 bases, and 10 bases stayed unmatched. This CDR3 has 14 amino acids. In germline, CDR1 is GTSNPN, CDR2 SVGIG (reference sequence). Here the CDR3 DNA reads TGTGCCTGGAGGACGACCGGGACAGGGGACCAGCAGTACTTC. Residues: CAWRTTGTGDQQYF.

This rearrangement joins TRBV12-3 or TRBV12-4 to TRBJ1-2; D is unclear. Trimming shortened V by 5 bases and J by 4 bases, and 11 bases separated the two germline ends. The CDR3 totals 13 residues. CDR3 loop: CASSQDTSYGYTF. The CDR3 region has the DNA TGTGCCAGCAGTCAAGATACCAGCTATGGCTACACCTTC.

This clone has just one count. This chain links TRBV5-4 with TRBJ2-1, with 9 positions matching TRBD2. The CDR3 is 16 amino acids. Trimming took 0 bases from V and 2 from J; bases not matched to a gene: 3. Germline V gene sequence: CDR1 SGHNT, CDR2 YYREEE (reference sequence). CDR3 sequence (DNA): TGTGCCAGCAGCTTGGCCGGCGGGGGGGCCTACAATGAGCAGTTCTTC. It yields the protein CASSLAGGGAYNEQFF. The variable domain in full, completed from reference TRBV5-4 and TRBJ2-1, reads ETGVTQSPTHLIKTRGQQVTLRCSSQSGHNTVSWYQQALGQGPQFIFQYYREEENGRGNFPPRFSGLQFPNYSSELNVNALELDDSALYLCASSLAGGGAYNEQFFGPGTRLTVL.

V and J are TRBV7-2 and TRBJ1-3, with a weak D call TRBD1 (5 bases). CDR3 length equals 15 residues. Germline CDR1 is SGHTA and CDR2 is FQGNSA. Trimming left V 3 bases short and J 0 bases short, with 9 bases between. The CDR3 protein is CASSLDIASGNTIYF. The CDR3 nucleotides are TGTGCCAGCAGCTTGGACATCGCCTCTGGAAACACCATATATTTT.

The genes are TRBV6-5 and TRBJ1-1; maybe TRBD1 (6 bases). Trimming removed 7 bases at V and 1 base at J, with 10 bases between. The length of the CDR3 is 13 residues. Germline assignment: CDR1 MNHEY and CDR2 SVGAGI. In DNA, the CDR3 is TGTGCCAGCACCTCGACAGGGAACACTGAAGCTTTCTTT. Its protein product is CASTSTGNTEAFF.

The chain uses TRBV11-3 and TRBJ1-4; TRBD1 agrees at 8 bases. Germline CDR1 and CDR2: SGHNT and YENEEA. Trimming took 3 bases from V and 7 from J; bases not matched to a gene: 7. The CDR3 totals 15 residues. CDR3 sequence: CASSFGTGPTEKLFF. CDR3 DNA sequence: TGTGCCAGCAGCTTCGGGACAGGACCTACTGAAAAACTGTTTTTT. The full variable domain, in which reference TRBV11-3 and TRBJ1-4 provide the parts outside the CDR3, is EAGVVQSPRYKIIEKKQPVAFWCNPISGHNTLYWYLQNLGQGPELLIRYENEEAVDDSQLPKDRFSAERLKGVDSTLKIQPAELGDSAVYLCASSFGTGPTEKLFFGSGTQLSVL.

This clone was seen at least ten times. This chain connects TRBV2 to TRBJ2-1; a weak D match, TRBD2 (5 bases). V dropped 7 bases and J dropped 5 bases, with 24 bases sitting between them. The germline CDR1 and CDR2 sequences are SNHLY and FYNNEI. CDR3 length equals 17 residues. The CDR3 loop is CASTPVVERTTNNEQFF. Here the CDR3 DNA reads TGTGCCAGCACCCCGGTCGTTGAGCGGACGACGAACAATGAGCAGTTCTTC.

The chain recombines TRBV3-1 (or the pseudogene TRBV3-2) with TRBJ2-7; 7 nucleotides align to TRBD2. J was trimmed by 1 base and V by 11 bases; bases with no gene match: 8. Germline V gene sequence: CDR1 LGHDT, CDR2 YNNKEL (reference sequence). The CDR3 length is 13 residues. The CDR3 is CAVDSGESYEQYF. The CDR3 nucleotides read TGTGCCGTCGACAGCGGGGAGTCCTACGAGCAGTACTTC.

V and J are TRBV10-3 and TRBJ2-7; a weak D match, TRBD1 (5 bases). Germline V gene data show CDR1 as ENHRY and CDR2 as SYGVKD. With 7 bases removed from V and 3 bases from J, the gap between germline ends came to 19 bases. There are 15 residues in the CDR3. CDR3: CAIMDGAGGVYEQYF. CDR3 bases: TGTGCCATCATGGATGGGGCAGGTGGGGTCTACGAGCAGTACTTC.

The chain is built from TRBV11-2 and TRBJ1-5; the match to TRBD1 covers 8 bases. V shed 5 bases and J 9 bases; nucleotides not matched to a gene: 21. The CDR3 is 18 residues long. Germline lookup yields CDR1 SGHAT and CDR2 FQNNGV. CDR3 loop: CASSAPDREMLRSWPQHF. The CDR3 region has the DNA TGTGCCAGCAGCGCCCCGGACAGGGAAATGCTTCGCTCGTGGCCCCAGCATTTT.

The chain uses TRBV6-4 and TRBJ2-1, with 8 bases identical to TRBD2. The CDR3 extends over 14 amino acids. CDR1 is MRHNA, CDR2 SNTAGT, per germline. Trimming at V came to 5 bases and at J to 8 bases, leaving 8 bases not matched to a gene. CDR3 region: CASSREGKGHEQFF. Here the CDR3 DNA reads TGTGCCAGCAGTCGGGAGGGCAAAGGCCATGAGCAGTTCTTC.